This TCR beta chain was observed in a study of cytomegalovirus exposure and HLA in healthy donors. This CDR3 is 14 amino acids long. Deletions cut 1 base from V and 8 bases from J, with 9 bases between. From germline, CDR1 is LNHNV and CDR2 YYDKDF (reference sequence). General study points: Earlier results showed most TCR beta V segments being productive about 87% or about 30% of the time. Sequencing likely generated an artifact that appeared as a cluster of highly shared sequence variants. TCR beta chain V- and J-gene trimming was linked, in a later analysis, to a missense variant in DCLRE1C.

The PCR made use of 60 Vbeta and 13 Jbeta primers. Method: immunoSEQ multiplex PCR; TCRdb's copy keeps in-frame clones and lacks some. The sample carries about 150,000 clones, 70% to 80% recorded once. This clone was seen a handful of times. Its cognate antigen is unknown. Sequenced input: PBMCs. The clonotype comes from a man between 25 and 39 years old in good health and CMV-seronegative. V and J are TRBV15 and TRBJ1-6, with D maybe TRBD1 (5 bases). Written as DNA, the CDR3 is TGTGCCACCAGCAGAGCAGGGCTGGATTCACCCCTCCACTTT. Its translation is CATSRAGLDSPLHF.